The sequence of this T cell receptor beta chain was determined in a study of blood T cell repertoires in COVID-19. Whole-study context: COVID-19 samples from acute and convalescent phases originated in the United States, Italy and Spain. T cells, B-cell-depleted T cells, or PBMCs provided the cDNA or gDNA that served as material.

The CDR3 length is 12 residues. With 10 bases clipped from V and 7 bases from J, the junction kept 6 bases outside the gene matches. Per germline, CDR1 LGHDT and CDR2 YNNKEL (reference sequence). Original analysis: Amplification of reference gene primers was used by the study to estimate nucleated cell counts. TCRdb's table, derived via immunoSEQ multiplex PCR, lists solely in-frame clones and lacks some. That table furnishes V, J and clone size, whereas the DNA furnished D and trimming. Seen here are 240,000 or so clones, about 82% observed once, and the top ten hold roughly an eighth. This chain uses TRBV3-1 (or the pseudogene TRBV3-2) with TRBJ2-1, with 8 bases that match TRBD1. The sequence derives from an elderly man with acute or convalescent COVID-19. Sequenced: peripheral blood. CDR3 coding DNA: TGTGCCACCCAGAACAGGGGGAATGAGCAGTTCTTC. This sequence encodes CATQNRGNEQFF.